These T cell receptor beta chains were read from a single sample in a study of chemoradiotherapy in HPV16-positive cancers. Using immunoSEQ multiplex PCR, the repertoire was profiled, and TCRdb retains in-frame clones only, with some absent. The sample lists about 12,000 clones, around 68% occurring once. The sample was acquired from a patient who underwent chemoradiotherapy. Receptors originate from a human donor with HPV-associated anogenital cancer. The CDR3 runs from the conserved cysteine through the conserved F or W. Each record gives: CDR3 protein, CDR3 DNA, D gene, V gene, J gene, clone size. D genes are given only for firm matches. A clone size is listed for some rows: how often the clone was seen (once, few, many), or a class if it is expanded.

cdr3_aa: CASSAGTVSGANVLTF; cdr3_nt: TGCGCCAGCAGCGCGGGGACCGTCTCTGGGGCCAACGTCCTGACTTTC; d_call: .; v_call: TRBV5-1; j_call: TRBJ2-6; clone_size: .
cdr3_aa: CASSPPDKRSNYGYTF; cdr3_nt: TGTGCCAGCTCACCACCGGACAAACGAAGTAACTATGGCTACACCTTC; d_call: .; v_call: TRBV18; j_call: TRBJ1-2; clone_size: .
cdr3_aa: CASSLHRGPPYNEQFF; cdr3_nt: TGTGCCAGCAGCCTTCACAGGGGGCCTCCTTACAATGAGCAGTTCTTC; d_call: TRBD1; v_call: TRBV7-2; j_call: TRBJ2-1; clone_size: once
cdr3_aa: CASRLAGGPEGEQFF; cdr3_nt: TGTGCCAGCAGGCTAGCGGGAGGGCCGGAGGGTGAGCAGTTCTTC; d_call: TRBD2; v_call: TRBV28; j_call: TRBJ2-1; clone_size: .
cdr3_aa: CASSFERGGTDTQYF; cdr3_nt: TGTGCCAGCAGCTTCGAGCGGGGGGGCACAGATACGCAGTATTTT; d_call: TRBD2; v_call: TRBV7-9; j_call: TRBJ2-3; clone_size: .
cdr3_aa: CASSGGSTDTQYF; cdr3_nt: TGTGCCAGCAGTGGAGGGAGCACAGATACGCAGTATTTT; d_call: .; v_call: TRBV5-4; j_call: TRBJ2-3; clone_size: few
cdr3_aa: CASRNGGTAAYSNQPQHF; cdr3_nt: TGTGCCAGTAGAAATGGTGGGACAGCTGCTTATAGCAATCAGCCCCAGCATTTT; d_call: TRBD1; v_call: TRBV19; j_call: TRBJ1-5; clone_size: .
cdr3_aa: CASSFGTSVTQQYF; cdr3_nt: TGTGCCAGCAGTTTTGGGACTAGCGTCACACAGCAGTACTTC; d_call: TRBD2; v_call: TRBV6-6; j_call: TRBJ2-7; clone_size: .
cdr3_aa: CASDPGSGANVLTF; cdr3_nt: TGTGCCTCCGACCCGGGCTCTGGGGCCAACGTCCTGACTTTC; d_call: .; v_call: TRBV25-1; j_call: TRBJ2-6; clone_size: .
cdr3_aa: CASSPGLAGPYEQYF; cdr3_nt: TGTGCCAGCAGCCCGGGGTTAGCGGGCCCCTACGAGCAGTACTTC; d_call: TRBD2; v_call: TRBV5-4; j_call: TRBJ2-7; clone_size: few
cdr3_aa: CASSHTGNSPLHF; cdr3_nt: TGTGCCAGCAGCCACACAGGGAATTCACCCCTCCACTTT; d_call: .; v_call: TRBV14; j_call: TRBJ1-6; clone_size: .
cdr3_aa: CASSSSLAGAKSYNEQFF; cdr3_nt: TGTGCCAGCAGCTCCTCTCTAGCGGGGGCCAAGTCCTACAATGAGCAGTTCTTC; d_call: TRBD2; v_call: TRBV7-6; j_call: TRBJ2-1; clone_size: .
cdr3_aa: CASSKRQGWQPQHF; cdr3_nt: TGCGCCAGCAGCAAGCGACAGGGTTGGCAGCCCCAGCATTTT; d_call: TRBD1; v_call: TRBV4-1; j_call: TRBJ1-5; clone_size: .
cdr3_aa: CASSVQGPSTDTQYF; cdr3_nt: TGCGCCAGCAGCGTGCAGGGACCTAGCACAGATACGCAGTATTTT; d_call: .; v_call: TRBV5-1; j_call: TRBJ2-3; clone_size: few
cdr3_aa: CASSQGGTGELFF; cdr3_nt: TGTGCCAGTAGCCAGGGGGGCACCGGGGAGCTGTTTTTT; d_call: .; v_call: TRBV19; j_call: TRBJ2-2; clone_size: .
cdr3_aa: CASSKQMGGGTEAFF; cdr3_nt: TGTGCCAGCAGTAAGCAGATGGGAGGGGGCACTGAAGCTTTCTTT; d_call: .; v_call: TRBV28; j_call: TRBJ1-1; clone_size: .
cdr3_aa: CASASGGGPQETQYF; cdr3_nt: TGTGCCAGCGCGAGCGGGGGGGGCCCCCAAGAGACCCAGTACTTC; d_call: TRBD2; v_call: TRBV7-2; j_call: TRBJ2-5; clone_size: .
cdr3_aa: CASSLRVREQYF; cdr3_nt: TGCGCCAGCAGTCTCAGGGTCCGAGAGCAGTACTTC; d_call: .; v_call: TRBV23-1; j_call: TRBJ2-7; clone_size: .
cdr3_aa: CASSPAGYNEQFF; cdr3_nt: TGTGCCAGCAGCCCAGCGGGTTACAATGAGCAGTTCTTC; d_call: .; v_call: TRBV7-2; j_call: TRBJ2-1; clone_size: few
cdr3_aa: CASARDRGLVTQYF; cdr3_nt: TGTGCCAGCGCCCGGGACAGGGGGCTGGTGACCCAGTACTTC; d_call: TRBD1; v_call: TRBV5-6; j_call: TRBJ2-5; clone_size: .
cdr3_aa: CASSHRGGHEQYF; cdr3_nt: TGCGCCAGCAGTCATCGCGGGGGCCACGAGCAGTACTTC; d_call: .; v_call: TRBV23-1; j_call: TRBJ2-7; clone_size: few
cdr3_aa: CASSSDREFAYGYTF; cdr3_nt: TGTGCCAGCAGCTCGGACAGGGAGTTTGCCTATGGCTACACCTTC; d_call: TRBD1; v_call: TRBV7-9; j_call: TRBJ1-2; clone_size: few
cdr3_aa: CASSQLGERETQYF; cdr3_nt: TGCGCCAGCAGCCAGTTAGGGGAACGAGAGACCCAGTACTTC; d_call: .; v_call: TRBV4-1; j_call: TRBJ2-5; clone_size: .
cdr3_aa: CASSLGQANYGYTF; cdr3_nt: TGTGCCAGCAGCTTGGGGCAAGCTAACTATGGCTACACCTTC; d_call: .; v_call: TRBV5-6; j_call: TRBJ1-2; clone_size: .
cdr3_aa: CASSLDGNGPTDTQYF; cdr3_nt: TGTGCCAGCAGCTTGGATGGCAATGGGCCCACAGATACGCAGTATTTT; d_call: .; v_call: TRBV5-8; j_call: TRBJ2-3; clone_size: .
cdr3_aa: CASSPSGGPSNEQFF; cdr3_nt: TGTGCCAGCAGCCCTAGCGGGGGGCCGTCCAATGAGCAGTTCTTC; d_call: TRBD2; v_call: TRBV6-5; j_call: TRBJ2-1; clone_size: .
cdr3_aa: CASSDRTEQRGGSF; cdr3_nt: TGTGCCAGCAGCGACAGGACCGAACAGCGGGGTGGGTCTTTT; d_call: .; v_call: TRBV2; j_call: TRBJ2-2; clone_size: .
cdr3_aa: CASWTGRSNQPQHF; cdr3_nt: TGTGCCTCTTGGACAGGACGAAGCAATCAGCCCCAGCATTTT; d_call: TRBD1; v_call: TRBV30; j_call: TRBJ1-5; clone_size: .
cdr3_aa: CAISHPRSGTDTQYF; cdr3_nt: TGTGCCATCAGCCATCCCCGGAGCGGCACAGATACGCAGTATTTT; d_call: .; v_call: TRBV10-3; j_call: TRBJ2-3; clone_size: .
cdr3_aa: CASRRDTYNSPLHF; cdr3_nt: TGTGCCAGCAGGCGGGACACCTATAATTCACCCCTCCACTTT; d_call: .; v_call: TRBV14; j_call: TRBJ1-6; clone_size: .
cdr3_aa: CASSLAAGTGVETQYF; cdr3_nt: TGTGCCAGCAGCTTAGCCGCCGGGACAGGGGTGGAGACCCAGTACTTC; d_call: TRBD1; v_call: TRBV11-2; j_call: TRBJ2-5; clone_size: .
cdr3_aa: CASSEQGFATNEKLFF; cdr3_nt: TGTGCCAGCAGCGAACAGGGATTTGCAACTAATGAAAAACTGTTTTTT; d_call: .; v_call: TRBV5-6; j_call: TRBJ1-4; clone_size: few
cdr3_aa: CASSSQSAESYNEQFF; cdr3_nt: TGTGCCAGCAGCTCACAGAGCGCGGAAAGCTACAATGAGCAGTTCTTC; d_call: .; v_call: TRBV5-4; j_call: TRBJ2-1; clone_size: .
cdr3_aa: CASSSQGRGTGELFF; cdr3_nt: TGTGCCAGCAGCTCCCAGGGGCGAGGGACCGGGGAGCTGTTTTTT; d_call: .; v_call: TRBV7-3; j_call: TRBJ2-2; clone_size: few
cdr3_aa: CASSFGSGTGSTDTQYF; cdr3_nt: .; d_call: .; v_call: TRBV28; j_call: TRBJ2-3; clone_size: once
cdr3_aa: CASSSGGGYTF; cdr3_nt: TGTGCCAGCAGCTCCGGGGGAGGCTACACCTTC; d_call: .; v_call: TRBV7-9; j_call: TRBJ1-2; clone_size: .
cdr3_aa: CASSERGDTIYF; cdr3_nt: TGTGCCAGCAGTGAACGTGGGGACACCATATATTTT; d_call: .; v_call: TRBV25-1; j_call: TRBJ1-3; clone_size: .
cdr3_aa: CASSPGQDYGYTF; cdr3_nt: TGTGCCAGCAGCCCTGGACAGGACTATGGCTACACCTTC; d_call: TRBD1; v_call: TRBV7-9; j_call: TRBJ1-2; clone_size: .
cdr3_aa: CASSQPGTSGTDTQYF; cdr3_nt: TGCGCCAGCAGCCAGCCCGGGACTAGCGGCACAGATACGCAGTATTTT; d_call: TRBD2; v_call: TRBV4-1; j_call: TRBJ2-3; clone_size: .
cdr3_aa: CASRPYDAAMGRQGQTYEQYF; cdr3_nt: TGTGCCAGCAGGCCATATGACGCAGCAATGGGACGGCAGGGTCAGACCTACGAGCAGTACTTC; d_call: .; v_call: TRBV28; j_call: TRBJ2-7; clone_size: .
cdr3_aa: CASSLQTNQPQHF; cdr3_nt: TGTGCCAGCAGCTTACAGACAAATCAGCCCCAGCATTTT; d_call: .; v_call: TRBV7-2; j_call: TRBJ1-5; clone_size: once
cdr3_aa: CASGADRGQTEAFF; cdr3_nt: TGCGCCAGCGGGGCGGACAGGGGGCAGACTGAAGCTTTCTTT; d_call: TRBD1; v_call: TRBV5-1; j_call: TRBJ1-1; clone_size: .
cdr3_aa: CASQVAGGHTDTQYF; cdr3_nt: TGTGCCAGCCAAGTGGCAGGGGGCCACACAGATACGCAGTATTTT; d_call: TRBD1; v_call: TRBV28; j_call: TRBJ2-3; clone_size: .
cdr3_aa: CASSLAGTSGRYEQYF; cdr3_nt: TGTGCCAGCAGCCTCGCCGGGACTAGCGGGAGGTACGAGCAGTACTTC; d_call: TRBD2; v_call: TRBV28; j_call: TRBJ2-7; clone_size: .
cdr3_aa: CATSSGGQSYEQYF; cdr3_nt: TGTGCCACCAGCAGCGGGGGGCAGTCCTACGAGCAGTACTTC; d_call: .; v_call: TRBV15; j_call: TRBJ2-7; clone_size: few
cdr3_aa: CAWNKGGGISYNEQFF; cdr3_nt: TGTGCCTGGAACAAGGGAGGCGGCATCTCCTACAATGAGCAGTTCTTC; d_call: .; v_call: TRBV30; j_call: TRBJ2-1; clone_size: .
cdr3_aa: CSVEETGQGQPQHF; cdr3_nt: TGCAGCGTTGAAGAAACGGGACAGGGACAGCCCCAGCATTTT; d_call: TRBD1; v_call: TRBV29-1; j_call: TRBJ1-5; clone_size: .
cdr3_aa: CASSLGSSLYEQYF; cdr3_nt: TGTGCCAGCAGCTTAGGCTCCTCACTCTACGAGCAGTACTTC; d_call: .; v_call: TRBV7-2; j_call: TRBJ2-7; clone_size: .
cdr3_aa: CASSELAGGNEQFF; cdr3_nt: TGTGCCAGCAGTGAACTAGCGGGAGGGAATGAGCAGTTCTTC; d_call: TRBD2; v_call: TRBV6-1; j_call: TRBJ2-1; clone_size: .
cdr3_aa: CASSYDRTGGLTEAFF; cdr3_nt: TGTGCCAGCAGTTACGACCGGACAGGGGGCCTCACTGAAGCTTTCTTT; d_call: TRBD1; v_call: TRBV6-5; j_call: TRBJ1-1; clone_size: .
cdr3_aa: CATTTGSGNTIYF; cdr3_nt: TGTGCCACCACGACGGGCTCTGGAAACACCATATATTTT; d_call: .; v_call: TRBV18; j_call: TRBJ1-3; clone_size: .
cdr3_aa: CATGRGSGTGELFF; cdr3_nt: TGTGCCACCGGGCGGGGTTCGGGCACCGGGGAGCTGTTTTTT; d_call: .; v_call: TRBV15; j_call: TRBJ2-2; clone_size: .
cdr3_aa: CASSPAGLNTEAFF; cdr3_nt: TGTGCCAGCAGTCCGGCGGGACTGAACACTGAAGCTTTCTTT; d_call: .; v_call: TRBV28; j_call: TRBJ1-1; clone_size: few
cdr3_aa: CASSLGMGAGVLNTGELFF; cdr3_nt: TGCGCCAGCAGCTTAGGGATGGGAGCGGGAGTGTTAAACACCGGGGAGCTGTTTTTT; d_call: TRBD2; v_call: TRBV5-1; j_call: TRBJ2-2; clone_size: .